This is a list of T cell receptor beta chains from one sample in a study of control samples from healthy donors and cancer patients. Sequencing used immunoSEQ multiplex PCR; TCRdb keeps in-frame clones, though not all of them. The data contain under 90,000 clones, almost 95% of them singletons. Sample: blood. The receptors derive from a woman aged 55-69 years in good health. Each CDR3 is given with its conserved first and last residue. D genes are given only for firm matches. Some rows mark clone size as missing; the rest say once, few, many or name a class of expanded clone.

d_gene: TRBD2
v_gene: TRBV5-4
j_gene: TRBJ2-1
abundance: -
CDR3aa: CASSLYAGDLNEQFF
CDR3nt: TGTGCCAGCAGCTTGTACGCGGGAGACCTCAATGAGCAGTTCTTC

d_gene: TRBD1
v_gene: TRBV9
j_gene: TRBJ2-1
abundance: -
CDR3aa: CASSPGQEETLFF
CDR3nt: TGTGCCAGCAGCCCGGGACAGGAGGAAACCCTCTTCTTC

d_gene: TRBD2
v_gene: TRBV24-1
j_gene: TRBJ2-1
abundance: -
CDR3aa: CATARAGIENEQFF
CDR3nt: TGTGCCACCGCCAGAGCGGGAATAGAAAATGAGCAGTTCTTC

d_gene: -
v_gene: TRBV30
j_gene: TRBJ2-3
abundance: -
CDR3aa: CAWAPEATDTQYF
CDR3nt: TGTGCCTGGGCCCCGGAGGCCACAGATACGCAGTATTTT

d_gene: TRBD1
v_gene: TRBV7-2
j_gene: TRBJ2-1
abundance: -
CDR3aa: CASSLDKQGSGQFF
CDR3nt: TGTGCCAGCAGCTTAGATAAACAGGGGTCGGGGCAGTTCTTC

d_gene: TRBD2
v_gene: TRBV29-1
j_gene: TRBJ2-3
abundance: -
CDR3aa: CSVETSGIDTQYF
CDR3nt: TGCAGCGTTGAAACTAGCGGGATAGATACGCAGTATTTT

d_gene: TRBD1
v_gene: TRBV9
j_gene: TRBJ1-3
abundance: -
CDR3aa: CASSVSGQSSGNTIYF
CDR3nt: TGTGCCAGCAGCGTATCGGGACAGAGCTCTGGAAACACCATATATTTT

d_gene: TRBD2
v_gene: TRBV7-9
j_gene: TRBJ2-1
abundance: -
CDR3aa: CASSPETSGRNEQFF
CDR3nt: TGTGCCAGCAGCCCCGAGACTAGCGGGAGAAATGAGCAGTTCTTC

d_gene: -
v_gene: TRBV12-1
j_gene: TRBJ2-1
abundance: once
CDR3aa: CASSFEAGHSYNEQFF
CDR3nt: TGTGCCAGCAGCTTTGAGGCGGGACATTCCTACAATGAGCAGTTCTTC

d_gene: -
v_gene: TRBV10-3
j_gene: TRBJ2-1
abundance: once
CDR3aa: CAISELSNEQFF
CDR3nt: TGTGCCATCAGTGAGCTCAGCAATGAGCAGTTCTTC

d_gene: -
v_gene: TRBV15
j_gene: TRBJ1-2
abundance: -
CDR3aa: CATSRDPGFYGYTF
CDR3nt: TGTGCCACCAGCAGAGATCCGGGTTTTTATGGCTACACCTTC

d_gene: TRBD2
v_gene: TRBV7-2
j_gene: TRBJ2-3
abundance: once
CDR3aa: CASSLGASGSTDTQYF
CDR3nt: TGTGCCAGCAGCTTAGGGGCTAGCGGAAGCACAGATACGCAGTATTTT

d_gene: TRBD2
v_gene: TRBV28
j_gene: TRBJ2-1
abundance: -
CDR3aa: CASSRAASGRRVQFF
CDR3nt: TGTGCCAGCAGTCGCGCGGCTAGCGGGAGAAGGGTGCAGTTCTTC

d_gene: TRBD1
v_gene: TRBV7-8
j_gene: TRBJ2-2
abundance: -
CDR3aa: CASSMTGGGSTGELFF
CDR3nt: TGTGCCAGCAGCATGACAGGGGGTGGGTCCACCGGGGAGCTGTTTTTT

d_gene: TRBD1
v_gene: TRBV27
j_gene: TRBJ2-7
abundance: -
CDR3aa: CASSYSRDRTYEQYF
CDR3nt: TGTGCCAGCAGTTACTCCCGGGACAGAACCTACGAGCAGTACTTC

d_gene: TRBD1
v_gene: TRBV25-1
j_gene: TRBJ1-1
abundance: -
CDR3aa: CASSGGQGVNTEAFF
CDR3nt: TGTGCCAGCAGTGGGGGACAGGGGGTGAACACTGAAGCTTTCTTT

d_gene: -
v_gene: TRBV27
j_gene: TRBJ1-6
abundance: -
CDR3aa: CASSLRRENSPLHF
CDR3nt: TGTGCCAGCAGTTTAAGGAGGGAAAATTCACCCCTCCACTTT

d_gene: -
v_gene: TRBV19
j_gene: TRBJ2-1
abundance: once
CDR3aa: CASSGGKSFYNEQFF
CDR3nt: TGTGCCAGTAGTGGGGGTAAAAGCTTTTACAATGAGCAGTTCTTC

d_gene: -
v_gene: TRBV18
j_gene: TRBJ1-2
abundance: -
CDR3aa: CASSPDRNYGYTF
CDR3nt: TGTGCCAGCTCACCCGACAGGAACTATGGCTACACCTTC

d_gene: TRBD1
v_gene: TRBV28
j_gene: TRBJ1-5
abundance: once
CDR3aa: CASSRFAGTVGQPQHF
CDR3nt: TGTGCCAGCAGCCGTTTTGCAGGGACAGTTGGTCAGCCCCAGCATTTT

d_gene: -
v_gene: TRBV11-3
j_gene: TRBJ1-1
abundance: -
CDR3aa: CASSLQENTEAFF
CDR3nt: TGTGCCAGCAGCTTACAGGAGAACACTGAAGCTTTCTTT

d_gene: -
v_gene: TRBV7-3
j_gene: TRBJ1-1
abundance: -
CDR3aa: CASSLTGGTHTEAFF
CDR3nt: TGTGCCAGCAGCTTAACTGGGGGGACACACACTGAAGCTTTCTTT

d_gene: -
v_gene: TRBV29-1
j_gene: TRBJ1-2
abundance: -
CDR3aa: CSVRQDYGYTF
CDR3nt: TGCAGCGTCCGACAAGATTATGGCTACACCTTC

d_gene: -
v_gene: TRBV27
j_gene: TRBJ2-1
abundance: -
CDR3aa: CASSLGLPANNEQFF
CDR3nt: TGTGCCAGCAGTCTAGGACTACCAGCCAACAATGAGCAGTTCTTC

d_gene: -
v_gene: TRBV25-1
j_gene: TRBJ1-1
abundance: -
CDR3aa: CASRNLGSAEAFF
CDR3nt: TGTGCCAGCAGGAACTTGGGGTCGGCTGAAGCTTTCTTT

d_gene: TRBD2
v_gene: TRBV7-2
j_gene: TRBJ2-5
abundance: -
CDR3aa: CASSLVLVLAGGRSETQYF
CDR3nt: TGTGCCAGCAGCTTAGTTTTGGTACTAGCGGGAGGAAGGTCAGAGACCCAGTACTTC

d_gene: TRBD1
v_gene: TRBV4-1
j_gene: TRBJ2-1
abundance: few
CDR3aa: CASSHQERWTGDEQFF
CDR3nt: TGCGCCAGCAGCCACCAAGAGAGGTGGACAGGGGATGAGCAGTTCTTC

d_gene: -
v_gene: TRBV27
j_gene: TRBJ2-1
abundance: -
CDR3aa: CASSLLLARVKNEQFF
CDR3nt: TGTGCCAGCAGTTTACTACTGGCCAGGGTAAAAAATGAGCAGTTCTTC

d_gene: TRBD1
v_gene: TRBV27
j_gene: TRBJ1-2
abundance: -
CDR3aa: CASRRTGGGYGYTF
CDR3nt: TGTGCCAGCAGGCGGACAGGGGGCGGCTATGGCTACACCTTC

d_gene: TRBD1
v_gene: TRBV6-5
j_gene: TRBJ2-1
abundance: -
CDR3aa: CASRLQGARNEQFF
CDR3nt: TGTGCCAGCAGACTACAGGGGGCGAGGAATGAGCAGTTCTTC

d_gene: -
v_gene: TRBV5-1
j_gene: TRBJ1-4
abundance: -
CDR3aa: CASREGGAREKLFF
CDR3nt: TGCGCCAGCCGTGAGGGGGGCGCGAGAGAAAAACTGTTTTTT

d_gene: TRBD1
v_gene: TRBV27
j_gene: TRBJ1-4
abundance: -
CDR3aa: CASSWGTGVNEKLFF
CDR3nt: TGTGCCAGCAGTTGGGGGACAGGGGTTAATGAAAAACTGTTTTTT

d_gene: TRBD2
v_gene: TRBV30
j_gene: TRBJ2-3
abundance: -
CDR3aa: CAWSEQMTSGSQDTQYF
CDR3nt: TGTGCCTGGAGTGAACAAATGACTAGCGGGAGTCAAGATACGCAGTATTTT

d_gene: -
v_gene: TRBV19
j_gene: TRBJ1-2
abundance: -
CDR3aa: CASRATGWGTYGYTF
CDR3nt: TGTGCCAGTAGGGCCACGGGGTGGGGAACCTATGGCTACACCTTC

d_gene: -
v_gene: TRBV20-1
j_gene: TRBJ2-5
abundance: -
CDR3aa: CSARGGETQYF
CDR3nt: TGCAGTGCCCGCGGCGGAGAGACCCAGTACTTC

d_gene: TRBD1
v_gene: TRBV6-6
j_gene: TRBJ1-5
abundance: -
CDR3aa: CASREQGLRDQPQHF
CDR3nt: TGTGCCAGCAGGGAACAGGGGTTGAGGGATCAGCCCCAGCATTTT

d_gene: -
v_gene: TRBV28
j_gene: TRBJ1-1
abundance: -
CDR3aa: CASTRRWGGKGEAFF
CDR3nt: TGTGCCAGCACTCGACGATGGGGGGGAAAAGGTGAAGCTTTCTTT

d_gene: -
v_gene: TRBV2
j_gene: TRBJ2-4
abundance: -
CDR3aa: CASRAAGGLAPGDIQYF
CDR3nt: TGTGCCAGCAGGGCCGCCGGGGGATTGGCCCCGGGGGACATTCAGTACTTC

d_gene: TRBD2
v_gene: TRBV5-6
j_gene: TRBJ2-1
abundance: -
CDR3aa: CASMSLAGLNEQFF
CDR3nt: TGTGCCAGCATGAGTCTAGCGGGCCTCAATGAGCAGTTCTTC

d_gene: -
v_gene: TRBV7-9
j_gene: TRBJ1-4
abundance: -
CDR3aa: CASSISATNEKLFF
CDR3nt: TGTGCCAGCAGCATTTCTGCAACTAATGAAAAACTGTTTTTT

d_gene: -
v_gene: TRBV28
j_gene: TRBJ2-5
abundance: -
CDR3aa: CASSSGIVSPQETQYF
CDR3nt: TGTGCCAGCAGCTCCGGCATAGTCTCCCCCCAAGAGACCCAGTACTTC

d_gene: TRBD1
v_gene: TRBV11-2
j_gene: TRBJ1-3
abundance: -
CDR3aa: CASSLTRQGPSGNTIYF
CDR3nt: TGTGCCAGCAGCCTAACGAGACAGGGCCCCTCTGGAAACACCATATATTTT

d_gene: -
v_gene: TRBV27
j_gene: TRBJ1-1
abundance: -
CDR3aa: CASSFQGTGEAFF
CDR3nt: TGTGCCAGCAGTTTTCAGGGAACGGGTGAAGCTTTCTTT

d_gene: TRBD2
v_gene: TRBV7-7
j_gene: TRBJ2-1
abundance: -
CDR3aa: CASSLGPISGSSYNEQFF
CDR3nt: TGTGCTAGCAGCCTGGGCCCCATTAGCGGGAGCTCCTACAATGAGCAGTTCTTC

d_gene: TRBD2
v_gene: TRBV5-1
j_gene: TRBJ2-5
abundance: -
CDR3aa: CASSLRGSGGETQYF
CDR3nt: TGCGCCAGCAGCTTGCGTGGTAGCGGGGGGGAGACCCAGTACTTC

d_gene: TRBD2
v_gene: TRBV14
j_gene: TRBJ2-6
abundance: -
CDR3aa: CASSPPGLAGFSGANVLTF
CDR3nt: TGTGCCAGCAGCCCACCGGGACTAGCGGGATTTTCTGGGGCCAACGTCCTGACTTTC

d_gene: TRBD1
v_gene: TRBV11-3
j_gene: TRBJ1-1
abundance: -
CDR3aa: CASSRADRESVLAFF
CDR3nt: TGTGCCAGCAGCAGGGCAGACAGGGAGTCTGTTTTAGCTTTCTTT

d_gene: -
v_gene: TRBV6-1
j_gene: TRBJ1-1
abundance: -
CDR3aa: CASSDLLNTEAFF
CDR3nt: TGTGCCAGCAGTGACCTATTGAACACTGAAGCTTTCTTT

d_gene: -
v_gene: TRBV19
j_gene: TRBJ1-5
abundance: -
CDR3aa: CASTYEGNQPQHF
CDR3nt: TGTGCCAGTACGTATGAAGGGAATCAGCCCCAGCATTTT

d_gene: TRBD2
v_gene: TRBV7-2
j_gene: TRBJ2-5
abundance: -
CDR3aa: CASSSTSGRGLFRETQYF
CDR3nt: TGTGCCAGCAGCTCGACTAGCGGGAGGGGGCTTTTTCGAGAGACCCAGTACTTC

d_gene: -
v_gene: TRBV7-3
j_gene: TRBJ2-7
abundance: -
CDR3aa: CASSLGGIGYEQYF
CDR3nt: TGTGCCAGCAGCTTAGGGGGAATAGGCTACGAGCAGTACTTC

d_gene: TRBD1
v_gene: TRBV27
j_gene: TRBJ1-4
abundance: -
CDR3aa: CASRDPGQGGEKLFF
CDR3nt: TGTGCCAGCAGAGATCCCGGACAGGGGGGCGAAAAACTGTTTTTT